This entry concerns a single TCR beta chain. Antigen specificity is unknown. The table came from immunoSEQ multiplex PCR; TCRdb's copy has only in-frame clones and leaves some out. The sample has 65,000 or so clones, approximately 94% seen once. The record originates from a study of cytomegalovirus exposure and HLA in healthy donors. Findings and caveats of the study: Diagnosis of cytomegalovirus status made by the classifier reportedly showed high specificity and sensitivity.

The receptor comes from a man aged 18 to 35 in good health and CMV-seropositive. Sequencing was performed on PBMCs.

CDR3 sequence: CASSRTEAVSGNTIYF. DNA for the CDR3: TGTGCCAGCAGCAGAACTGAAGCTGTCTCTGGAAACACCATATATTTT. This chain uses TRBV7-9 with TRBJ1-3; D is uncertain. This CDR3 is 16 amino acids long. Between the trimmed V and J ends, which lost 5 bases and 0 bases, there was a span of 14 bases. Germline-derived CDR1 and CDR2 are SEHNR and FQNEAQ (reference sequence).